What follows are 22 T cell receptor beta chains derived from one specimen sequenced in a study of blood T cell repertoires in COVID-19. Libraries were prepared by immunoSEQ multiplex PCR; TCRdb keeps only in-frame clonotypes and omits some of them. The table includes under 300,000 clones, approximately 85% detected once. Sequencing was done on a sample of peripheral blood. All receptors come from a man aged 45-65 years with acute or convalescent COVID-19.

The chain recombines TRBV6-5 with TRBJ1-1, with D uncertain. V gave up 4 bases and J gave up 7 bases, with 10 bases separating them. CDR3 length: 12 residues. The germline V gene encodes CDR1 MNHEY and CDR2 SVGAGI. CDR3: CASSSTLVEAFF. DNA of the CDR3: TGTGCCAGCAGTTCGACCCTAGTTGAAGCTTTCTTT.

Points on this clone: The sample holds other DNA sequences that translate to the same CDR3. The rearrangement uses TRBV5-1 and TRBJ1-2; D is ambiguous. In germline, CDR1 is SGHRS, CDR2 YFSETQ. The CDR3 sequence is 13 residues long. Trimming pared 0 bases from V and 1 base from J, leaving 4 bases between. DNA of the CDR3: TGCGCCAGCAGCTTGGACGGTAACTATGGCTACACCTTC. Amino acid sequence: CASSLDGNYGYTF. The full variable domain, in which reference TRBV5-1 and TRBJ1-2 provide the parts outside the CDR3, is KAGVTQTPRYLIKTRGQQVTLSCSPISGHRSVSWYQQTPGQGLQFLFEYFSETQRNKGNFPGRFSGRQFSNSRSEMNVSTLELGDSALYLCASSLDGNYGYTFGSGTRLTVV.

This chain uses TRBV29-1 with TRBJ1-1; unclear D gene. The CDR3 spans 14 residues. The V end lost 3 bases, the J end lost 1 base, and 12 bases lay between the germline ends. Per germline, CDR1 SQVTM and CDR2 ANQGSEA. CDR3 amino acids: CSVDSIGGNTEAFF. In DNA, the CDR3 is TGCAGCGTTGACAGTATAGGAGGGAACACTGAAGCTTTCTTT.

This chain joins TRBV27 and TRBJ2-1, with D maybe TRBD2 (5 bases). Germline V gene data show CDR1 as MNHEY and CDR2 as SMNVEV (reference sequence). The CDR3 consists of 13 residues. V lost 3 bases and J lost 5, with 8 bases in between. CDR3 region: CASSLRVNNEQFF. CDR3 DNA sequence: TGTGCCAGCAGTTTGCGGGTAAACAATGAGCAGTTCTTC.

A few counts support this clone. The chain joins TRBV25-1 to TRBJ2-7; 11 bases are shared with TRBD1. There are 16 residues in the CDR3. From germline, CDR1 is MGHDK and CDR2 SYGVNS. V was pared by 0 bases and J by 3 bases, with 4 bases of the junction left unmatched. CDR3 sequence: CASSEYGGQGVYEQYF. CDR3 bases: TGTGCCAGCAGTGAATATGGGGGACAGGGGGTCTACGAGCAGTACTTC.

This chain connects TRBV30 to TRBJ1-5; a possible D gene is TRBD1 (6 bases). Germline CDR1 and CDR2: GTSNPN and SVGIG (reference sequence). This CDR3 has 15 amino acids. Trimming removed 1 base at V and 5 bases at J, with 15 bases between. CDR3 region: CAWSGGLSMDQPQHF. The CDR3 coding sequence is TGTGCCTGGAGTGGGGGGCTTTCTATGGATCAGCCCCAGCATTTT. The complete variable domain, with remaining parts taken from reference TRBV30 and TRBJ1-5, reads SQTIHQWPATLVQPVGSPLSLECTVEGTSNPNLYWYRQAAGRGLQLLFYSVGIGQISSEVPQNLSASRPQDRQFILSSKKLLLSDSGFYLCAWSGGLSMDQPQHFGDGTRLSIL.

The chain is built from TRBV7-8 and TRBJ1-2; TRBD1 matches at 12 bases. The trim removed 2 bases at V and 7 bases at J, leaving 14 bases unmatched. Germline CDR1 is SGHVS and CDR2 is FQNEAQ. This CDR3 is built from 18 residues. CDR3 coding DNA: TGTGCCAGCAGCTTACGAGGGACAGGGGGCCTCGGGGGCGGTGGCTACACCTTC. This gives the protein CASSLRGTGGLGGGGYTF.

The CDR3 DNA follows: TGTGCCAGCAGCGCGTACGGGACAGGGACCCCCTACGAGCAGTACTTC. Translation: CASSAYGTGTPYEQYF. The chain employs TRBV7-9 and TRBJ2-7; TRBD1 matches 9 bases. Germline CDR1 is SEHNR and CDR2 is FQNEAQ (reference sequence). V lost 5 bases to trimming and J lost 2 bases; unmatched junction nucleotides: 10. This CDR3 contains 16 residues.

The CDR3 nucleotides read TGTGCCAGTTCTACAGGGGGAGCTGGCTACACCTTC. This gives the protein CASSTGGAGYTF. V usage is TRBV19 and J usage is TRBJ1-2; 8 nucleotides agree with TRBD1. The CDR3 is 12 amino acids. The germline gives CDR1 LNHDA, CDR2 SQIVND (reference sequence). J was trimmed by 7 bases and V by 8 bases; bases with no gene match: 6.

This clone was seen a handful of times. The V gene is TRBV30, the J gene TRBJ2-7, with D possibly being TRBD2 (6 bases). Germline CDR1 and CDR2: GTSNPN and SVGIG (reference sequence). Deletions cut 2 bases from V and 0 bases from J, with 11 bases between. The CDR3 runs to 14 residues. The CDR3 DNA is TGTGCCTGGAGTTGGGACTCCAGCTCCTACGAGCAGTACTTC. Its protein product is CAWSWDSSSYEQYF.

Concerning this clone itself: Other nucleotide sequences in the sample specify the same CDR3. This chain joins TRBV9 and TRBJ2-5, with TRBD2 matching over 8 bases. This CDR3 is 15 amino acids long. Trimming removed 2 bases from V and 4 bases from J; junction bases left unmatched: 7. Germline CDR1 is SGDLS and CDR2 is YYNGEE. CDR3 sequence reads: CASSVAGGRGETQYF. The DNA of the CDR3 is TGTGCCAGCAGCGTGGCGGGGGGACGGGGAGAGACCCAGTACTTC.

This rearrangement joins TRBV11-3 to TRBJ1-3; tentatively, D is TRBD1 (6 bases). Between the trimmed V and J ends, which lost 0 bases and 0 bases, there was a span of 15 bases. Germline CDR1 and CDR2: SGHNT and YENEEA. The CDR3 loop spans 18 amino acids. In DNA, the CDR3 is TGTGCCAGCAGCTTAGATTTGGGGGCTCCTCTCTCTGGAAACACCATATATTTT. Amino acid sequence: CASSLDLGAPLSGNTIYF.

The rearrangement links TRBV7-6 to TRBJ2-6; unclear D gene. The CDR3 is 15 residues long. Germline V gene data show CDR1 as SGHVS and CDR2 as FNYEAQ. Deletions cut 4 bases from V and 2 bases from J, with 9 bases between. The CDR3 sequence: CASSSVDAGANVLTF. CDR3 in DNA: TGTGCCAGCAGCTCGGTCGATGCTGGGGCCAACGTCCTGACTTTC.

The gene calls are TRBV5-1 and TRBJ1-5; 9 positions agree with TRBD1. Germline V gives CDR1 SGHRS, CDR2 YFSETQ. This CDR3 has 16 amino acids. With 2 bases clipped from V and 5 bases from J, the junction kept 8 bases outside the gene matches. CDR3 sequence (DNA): TGCGCCAGCAGCTTATTTGGACAGGGGCCGGATCAGCCCCAGCATTTT. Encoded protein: CASSLFGQGPDQPQHF. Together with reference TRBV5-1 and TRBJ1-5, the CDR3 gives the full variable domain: KAGVTQTPRYLIKTRGQQVTLSCSPISGHRSVSWYQQTPGQGLQFLFEYFSETQRNKGNFPGRFSGRQFSNSRSEMNVSTLELGDSALYLCASSLFGQGPDQPQHFGDGTRLSIL.

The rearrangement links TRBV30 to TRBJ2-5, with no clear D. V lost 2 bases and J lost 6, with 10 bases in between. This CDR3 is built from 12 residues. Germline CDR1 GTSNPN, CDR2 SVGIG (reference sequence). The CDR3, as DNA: TGTGCCTGGAGTTTTATTTCCCAGACCCAGTACTTC. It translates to CAWSFISQTQYF.

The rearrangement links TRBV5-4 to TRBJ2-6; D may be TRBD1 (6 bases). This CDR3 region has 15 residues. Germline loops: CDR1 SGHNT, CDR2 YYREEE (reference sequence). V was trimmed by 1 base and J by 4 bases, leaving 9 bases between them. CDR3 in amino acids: CASSLPGTGANVLTF. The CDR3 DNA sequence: TGTGCCAGCAGCTTGCCAGGGACAGGGGCCAACGTCCTGACTTTC.

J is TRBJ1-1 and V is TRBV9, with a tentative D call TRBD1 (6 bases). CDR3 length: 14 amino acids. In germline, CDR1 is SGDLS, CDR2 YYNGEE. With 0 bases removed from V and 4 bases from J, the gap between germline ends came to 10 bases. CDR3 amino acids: CASSVGGGFTEAFF. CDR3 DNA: TGTGCCAGCAGCGTAGGAGGGGGATTCACTGAAGCTTTCTTT.

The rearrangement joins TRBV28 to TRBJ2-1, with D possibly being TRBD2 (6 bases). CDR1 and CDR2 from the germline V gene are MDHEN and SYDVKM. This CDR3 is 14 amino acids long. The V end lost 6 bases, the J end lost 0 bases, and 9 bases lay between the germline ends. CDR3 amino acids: CASRTRNSYNEQFF. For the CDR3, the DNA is TGTGCCAGCAGGACTAGGAACTCCTACAATGAGCAGTTCTTC.

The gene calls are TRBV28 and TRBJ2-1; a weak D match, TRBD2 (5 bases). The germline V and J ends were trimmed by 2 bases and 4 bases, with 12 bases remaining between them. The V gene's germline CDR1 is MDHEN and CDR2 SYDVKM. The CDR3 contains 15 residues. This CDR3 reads CASSLRGIGYNEQFF. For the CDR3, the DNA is TGTGCCAGCAGTTTACGGGGAATTGGGTACAATGAGCAGTTCTTC.

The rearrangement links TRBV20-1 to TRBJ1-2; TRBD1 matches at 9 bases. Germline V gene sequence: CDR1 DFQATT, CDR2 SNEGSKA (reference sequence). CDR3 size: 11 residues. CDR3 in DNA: TGCAGCGGAACAGGGGGCAGTGGCTACACCTTC. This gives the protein CSGTGGSGYTF.

The CDR3 loop is CAWSVLGDTEAFF. CDR3 nucleotides: TGTGCCTGGAGTGTTTTAGGGGACACTGAAGCTTTCTTT. The chain joins TRBV30 to TRBJ1-1; tentative D call: TRBD1 (5 bases). The V gene lost 0 bases and the J gene lost 3 bases, with 8 bases spanning the gap. The germline V gene has CDR1 GTSNPN and CDR2 SVGIG (reference sequence). This CDR3 has 13 amino acids.

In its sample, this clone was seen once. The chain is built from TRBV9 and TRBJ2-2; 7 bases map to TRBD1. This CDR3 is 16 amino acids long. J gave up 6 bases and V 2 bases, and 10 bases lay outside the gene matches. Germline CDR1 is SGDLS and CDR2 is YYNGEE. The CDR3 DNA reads TGTGCCAGCAGCGTTATGGGAAATACAGGGGCCGGGGAGCTGTTTTTT. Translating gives CASSVMGNTGAGELFF.